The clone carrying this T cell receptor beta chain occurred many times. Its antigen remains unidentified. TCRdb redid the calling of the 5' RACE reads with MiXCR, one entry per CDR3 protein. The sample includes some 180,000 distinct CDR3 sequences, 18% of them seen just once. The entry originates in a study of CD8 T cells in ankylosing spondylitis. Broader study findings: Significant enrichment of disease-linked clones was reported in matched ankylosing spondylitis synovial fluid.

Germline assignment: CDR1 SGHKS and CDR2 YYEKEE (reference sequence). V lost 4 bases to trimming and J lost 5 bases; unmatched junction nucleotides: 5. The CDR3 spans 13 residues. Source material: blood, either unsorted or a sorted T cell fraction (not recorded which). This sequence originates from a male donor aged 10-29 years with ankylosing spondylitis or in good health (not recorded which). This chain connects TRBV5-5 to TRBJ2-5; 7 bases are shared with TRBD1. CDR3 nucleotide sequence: TGTGCCAGCAGCGCGACAGGGCTCGAGACCCAGTACTTC. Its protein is CASSATGLETQYF.